The sequence of this TCR beta chain was determined in a study of T cells after yellow fever vaccination. General study results and limits: Reappearance after the booster was seen for most primary-vaccination clones, at 95% to 96% CD4 and around 90% CD8. Repertoires sorted by FACS could include abundant clonotypes that are contaminants from the bulk population.

The study made its TCR cDNA through 5'RACE template switching. That step introduced a universal primer site along with UMIs. Each CDR3 protein gets one entry after TCRdb re-called the 5' RACE reads with MiXCR. The sample contains about 160,000 distinct CDR3 sequences, around 8.5% of which appear only once. The germline V and J ends were trimmed by 2 bases and 3 bases, with 15 bases remaining between them. The CDR3 spans 16 residues. Looked up from germline, CDR1 is LGHNA and CDR2 is YSLEER. This clonotype was seen at least ten times. Its antigen is not identified. The sequenced sample was CD8+ T cells sorted from PBMCs, obtained 45 days after the yellow fever booster vaccination. The chain links TRBV4-3 to TRBJ2-3; perhaps TRBD2 as D (5 bases). The TCR was taken from a man between 18 and 29 years old who received the YFV17D yellow fever vaccine. CDR3 sequence reads: CASSQLGGSETDTQYF. Here the CDR3 DNA reads TGCGCCAGCAGCCAATTGGGCGGGTCGGAGACAGATACGCAGTATTTT.